The 20 T cell receptor beta chains listed next were all sequenced from one sample in a study of CD8+CD57+ T cells in acquired aplastic anemia. Genomic DNA provided the template from which TCR beta VDJ and CDR3 profiles were obtained. TCRdb processed the reads anew with MiXCR; each CDR3 protein has one entry. The data show 130,000 or so distinct CDR3 sequences, 55% to 70% seen once. Patients chosen for sequencing had shown CD8+CD57+ cell expansion by flow cytometry. Sequencing was done on a sample of sorted CD4+, CD8+, or CD8+CD57+ T cells (not recorded which) from PBMCs. The receptors shown here come from a human donor with aplastic anemia.

The V call is TRBV11-1, the J call TRBJ2-7, with D possibly being TRBD1 or TRBD2 (5 bases each). The ends were cut back, 1 base at V and 6 bases at J, with 19 bases in the middle. CDR3 length equals 16 residues. Germline lookup yields CDR1 SGHAT and CDR2 FQDESV (reference sequence). In DNA form, the CDR3 reads TGTGCCAGCAGCTTAGAGGAGGCGCAGGGTTGGGGCGAGCAGTACTTC. Its protein product is CASSLEEAQGWGEQYF.

A single count supports this clonotype. The chain uses TRBV15 and TRBJ1-6; 10 bases align to TRBD1. Trimming at V came to 0 bases and at J to 6 bases, leaving 5 bases not matched to a gene. This CDR3 has 17 amino acids. Germline V gene lookup returns CDR1 LNHNV and CDR2 YYDKDF (reference sequence). The CDR3 region is CATSRDLRDRGNSPLHF. CDR3 in DNA: TGTGCCACCAGCAGAGATTTGCGGGACAGGGGTAATTCACCCCTCCACTTT.

For this clonotype: One junction end does not reproduce the germline sequence, and a read error may be involved. The chain recombines TRBV2 with TRBJ2-5; D not resolved. CDR3 length: 15 amino acids. CDR1 is SNHLY and CDR2 is FYNNEI in the germline V gene. In nucleotides, the CDR3 is TGCGCCAGCAAGGTACTGGGCACTTACCAAGAGACCCAGTACTTC. This translates into CASKVLGTYQETQYF.

J is TRBJ1-1 and V is TRBV7-2; TRBD1 might be the D (5 bases). The CDR3 spans 11 residues. Trimming left V 5 bases short and J 10 bases short, with 11 bases between. Germline CDR1 SGHTA, CDR2 FQGNSA. The DNA for the CDR3 is TGTGCCAGCAGCGGCAGGGCGGTAGCTTTCTTT. Residues: CASSGRAVAFF.

This clonotype was detected only once. V is TRBV10-3 and J is TRBJ2-3, with 7 bases fitting TRBD1. Per germline, CDR1 ENHRY and CDR2 SYGVKD. Trimming cost V 6 bases and J 4 bases; bases outside gene matches: 16. The CDR3 totals 17 residues. CDR3 nucleotides: TGTGCCATCAGACCGGGACAGCAGGGATGGGGCCCAGATACGCAGTATTTT. Amino acids: CAIRPGQQGWGPDTQYF.

The V call is TRBV25-1, the J call TRBJ2-7; weak D call: TRBD1 (6 bases). The CDR3 consists of 14 residues. The germline V gene encodes CDR1 MGHDK and CDR2 SYGVNS. V dropped 5 bases and J dropped 7 bases, with 18 bases sitting between them. CDR3 amino acids: CASSHERTVNEQYF. For the CDR3, the DNA is TGTGCCAGCAGTCACGAACGGACAGTGAATGAGCAGTACTTC.

This chain links TRBV9 with TRBJ1-2; D is possibly TRBD1 (5 bases). This CDR3 has 12 amino acids. V dropped 0 bases and J dropped 6 bases, with 6 bases sitting between them. CDR1 is SGDLS, CDR2 YYNGEE, per germline. For the CDR3, the DNA is TGTGCCAGCAGCGTAGCGACAGATGGCTACACCTTC. It encodes CASSVATDGYTF. Full variable domain (missing parts from reference TRBV9 and TRBJ1-2): DSGVTQTPKHLITATGQRVTLRCSPRSGDLSVYWYQQSLDQGLQFLIQYYNGEERAKGNILERFSAQQFPDLHSELNLSSLELGDSALYFCASSVATDGYTFGSGTRLTVV.

This clonotype was detected a few times. This chain connects TRBV13 to TRBJ1-1, with D possibly TRBD1 on 5 matching bases. Germline CDR1 PRHDT, CDR2 FYEKMQ (reference sequence). The V gene lost 6 bases and the J gene lost 3 bases, with 17 bases spanning the gap. The CDR3 has 15 amino acids. The CDR3 DNA reads as TGTGCCAGCAGTCTAGGGGAAACTTTAGACACTGAAGCTTTCTTT. Amino acids: CASSLGETLDTEAFF. Full variable domain (remainder filled in from reference TRBV13 and TRBJ1-1): AAGVIQSPRHLIKEKRETATLKCYPIPRHDTVYWYQQGPGQDPQFLISFYEKMQSDKGSIPDRFSAQQFSDYHSELNMSSLELGDSALYFCASSLGETLDTEAFFGQGTRLTVV.

The chain joins TRBV7-9 to TRBJ2-3; D is ambiguous. V was shortened by 4 bases and J by 6 bases, with 11 bases between the two germline ends. Germline V lookup: CDR1 SEHNR, CDR2 FQNEAQ (reference sequence). The CDR3 is made up of 13 amino acids. This CDR3 is CASSSLIYDTQYF. The CDR3 DNA follows: TGTGCCAGCAGCTCCCTGATTTACGATACGCAGTATTTT.

V and J are TRBV25-1 and TRBJ1-1; D remains ambiguous. V lost 4 bases, J lost 1 base, and 7 bases lay in between. The CDR3 length is 13 residues. The germline V gene has CDR1 MGHDK and CDR2 SYGVNS. CDR3 protein: CASSATSNTEAFF. CDR3 DNA: TGTGCCAGCAGTGCTACTTCGAACACTGAAGCTTTCTTT.

This clonotype was recorded once. The chain is built from TRBV7-3 and TRBJ2-6; TRBD1 might be the D (5 bases). CDR1 is SGHTA and CDR2 is FQGTGA in the germline V gene. This CDR3 comprises 15 residues. V was clipped by 2 bases and J by 0 bases, with 5 bases between them. In nucleotides, the CDR3 is TGTGCCAGCAGCTTAGACAGCTCTGGGGCCAACGTCCTGACTTTC. Its protein product is CASSLDSSGANVLTF.

Worth noting for this clonotype: An end of the junction does not agree with germline; a read error may underlie this. J is TRBJ2-7 and V is TRBV2; 13 bases are a match to TRBD2. The CDR3 is 14 residues long. Germline V gene lookup returns CDR1 SNHLY and CDR2 FYNNEI. In DNA, the CDR3 is TGTGCCAGCAGTGGGACTAGCGGGAGAGACGACCAGTACTTC. Amino acid sequence: CASSGTSGRDDQYF.

The chain carries TRBV19 and TRBJ2-7, with 9 bases that match TRBD1. CDR3 size: 15 residues. J lost 1 base, V lost 5 bases, and 6 bases had no gene match. Germline V gives CDR1 LNHDA, CDR2 SQIVND (reference sequence). CDR3 sequence: CASSAGQGPSYEQYF. The CDR3 DNA sequence: TGTGCCAGTAGTGCGGGACAGGGTCCTTCCTACGAGCAGTACTTC.

V and J are TRBV2 and TRBJ2-1, with D unclear. The CDR3 spans 13 residues. From germline, CDR1 is SNHLY and CDR2 FYNNEI. The germline V and J ends were trimmed by 4 bases and 11 bases, with 15 bases remaining between them. The CDR3 is CASSVQPPRKQFF. The CDR3 DNA reads TGTGCCAGCAGTGTCCAGCCCCCTAGGAAGCAGTTCTTC.

With regard to this clonotype: A read error may explain this, as a much larger clone is one base away. Here the CDR3 reads CASSLGLGMDEAFF. CDR3 nucleotides: TGTGCCAGCAGCCTAGGGTTGGGTATGGATGAAGCTTTCTTT. V is TRBV7-9 and J is TRBJ1-1, with D hard to call. CDR3 size: 14 residues. Germline V CDR1 and CDR2: SEHNR, FQNEAQ (reference sequence). The V gene lost 5 bases and the J gene lost 7 bases, with 17 bases spanning the gap.

The chain has TRBV20-1 and TRBJ2-5, with TRBD2 matching over 7 bases. Germline V gene sequence: CDR1 DFQATT, CDR2 SNEGSKA (reference sequence). The CDR3 loop spans 15 amino acids. V was clipped by 0 bases and J by 3 bases; unmatched bases: 7. The CDR3 is CSARDGAGREETQYF. CDR3 nucleotides: TGCAGTGCTAGAGATGGGGCAGGGAGGGAAGAGACCCAGTACTTC.

CDR3 region: CASSFDTQYF. In DNA, the CDR3 is TGTGCCAGCAGTTTTGATACGCAGTATTTT. The V and J genes are TRBV12-3 or TRBV12-4 and TRBJ2-3; D remains unclear. The CDR3 length is 10 residues. Trimming stripped 3 bases from V and 6 bases from J, with 1 base between.

The CDR3 reads CASSDPGLYEQYF. The CDR3 DNA reads as TGTGCCAGTAGTGATCCGGGCCTCTACGAGCAGTACTTC. This chain joins TRBV19 and TRBJ2-7; the D is unclear. Germline V lookup: CDR1 LNHDA, CDR2 SQIVND (reference sequence). The V end lost 5 bases, the J end lost 3 bases, and 11 bases lay between the germline ends. The CDR3 has 13 residues.

A word on this clonotype: An end of the junction differs from the germline gene, which may be a read error. The V call is TRBV25-1, the J call TRBJ1-5; D gene ambiguous. The CDR3 loop spans 13 amino acids. CDR1 and CDR2 (germline): MGHDK, SYGVNS. The CDR3 DNA reads as TGCGCCAGCAGCCCTGTAGATGGGCAGCCCCAGCATTTT. Translated, it gives CASSPVDGQPQHF.

This sequence joins TRBV20-1 and TRBJ2-5; 7 bases are a match to TRBD1. This CDR3 comprises 12 residues. The V segment lost 6 bases and the J segment 5 bases; nucleotides outside the gene matches: 6. CDR1 and CDR2 (germline): DFQATT, SNEGSKA (reference sequence). The CDR3 nucleotides are TGCAGTGCCAGACAGGGTCTGGAGACCCAGTACTTC. Its protein is CSARQGLETQYF.